This TCR beta chain originates from a study of blood T cells in healthy people across ages. A second roughly 7 to 11 cycle PCR used barcoded and J-beta primers. Each CDR3 protein gets one entry after TCRdb re-called the 5' RACE reads with MiXCR. Altogether more than 700,000 distinct CDR3 sequences are present, less than 70% being singletons, with the ten largest covering approximately 40%. Study-wide points: Unsorted PBMCs ruled out conclusive naive versus antigen-experienced comparison.

A remark on this clonotype: Its antigen is not identified.

Germline lookup yields CDR1 SNHLY and CDR2 FYNNEI. The CDR3 runs 14 residues. Trimming took off 5 bases at V and 14 bases at J, with 23 bases between the two ends. The receptor was isolated from an older man in good health. The chain has TRBV2 and TRBJ2-3; TRBD1 or TRBD2 may be the D gene (6 bases each). Sequences were obtained from blood. CDR3 sequence reads: CASSTQLQGGGAYF. The CDR3 DNA is TGTGCCAGCAGTACCCAACTACAGGGAGGCGGCGCGTATTTT.